The T cell receptor beta chain under discussion was sequenced for a study of CD8+ T cells in alopecia areata. Study-level background: Those treated were given oral tofacitinib at 5 to 10 mg twice daily.

Study-wide results and caveats: Sequencing of scalp samples also includes resident alphabeta T cells from normal skin. Possibly because of HLA-related factors, TCR sharing was less clear across patients than in mice.

Comment on this clone: Its antigen is unknown.

Cell sorting was applied to PBMCs, and CD4+ and CD8+ T cells were collected. cDNA serving as the sequencing template came from extracted, reverse transcribed RNA. Profiling relied on immunoSEQ multiplex PCR, and the TCRdb table lists in-frame clones only, not all of them. The table has more than 200,000 clones, roughly two thirds seen once; the top ten hold approximately 1.2%. The clonotype originates from a human donor with alopecia areata. The sample was CD4+ T cells sorted from blood, taken at week 0.

The CDR3 here is CAFRRDGTYEQYF. The CDR3 DNA reads as TGTGCCTTCAGAAGGGACGGAACCTACGAGCAGTACTTC. The chain uses TRBV30 and TRBJ2-7; D tentatively reads TRBD1 or TRBD2 (5 bases each). From germline, CDR1 is GTSNPN and CDR2 SVGIG (reference sequence). CDR3 length: 13 amino acids. The V gene lost 7 bases and the J gene lost 2 bases, with 15 bases spanning the gap. Variable domain in full (rest from reference TRBV30 and TRBJ2-7): SQTIHQWPATLVQPVGSPLSLECTVEGTSNPNLYWYRQAAGRGLQLLFYSVGIGQISSEVPQNLSASRPQDRQFILSSKKLLLSDSGFYLCAFRRDGTYEQYFGPGTRLTVT.